Sequencing of this T cell receptor (beta chain) was carried out in a study of blood T cell repertoires in COVID-19. Study in general: Samples representing acute and convalescent COVID-19 were sourced from the United States, Italy and Spain. The cDNA or gDNA used as material had been derived from T cells, B-cell-depleted T cells, or PBMCs.

Germline V gives CDR1 GTSNPN, CDR2 SVGIG (reference sequence). With 4 bases removed from V and 0 bases from J, the gap between germline ends came to 7 bases. The CDR3 is 14 residues long. In the authors' workflow: Cell counts per sample came from amplifying reference gene primers. Here immunoSEQ multiplex PCR was the method, and the copy in TCRdb shows in-frame clones only, minus some. V, J and clone size were drawn from that table, and D and trimming were deduced from the DNA. This sample has fewer than 250,000 clones, with less than 90% found just once. The TCR was taken from a woman aged 50 to 60 with acute or convalescent COVID-19. The specimen sequenced was peripheral blood. This chain connects TRBV30 to TRBJ1-6; D is unresolved. CDR3 DNA: TGTGCCTGGACAGCGAGCTCCTATAATTCACCCCTCCACTTT. Amino acids: CAWTASSYNSPLHF.